Listed here is a single T cell receptor beta chain. Its antigen is unknown. Healthy bone marrow donors supplied every sample. This entry is derived from a study of cytomegalovirus exposure and HLA in healthy donors. Regarding the study as a whole: In a later analysis, donors in an Asian-associated ancestry cluster reportedly had fewer N-insertions in productive TCRs than the cohort mean.

The PCR was carried out with 60 Vbeta primers and 13 Jbeta primers. Clones were read by immunoSEQ multiplex PCR, and TCRdb kept only the in-frame ones, dropping some. The data hold approximately 73,000 clones, with roughly 60% observed a single time. V shed 5 bases and J 4 bases; nucleotides not matched to a gene: 8. The CDR3 is 15 amino acids. Germline V gene lookup returns CDR1 LGHNT and CDR2 FRNRAP. Input material: PBMCs. The TCR sequence derives from a man in his thirties or forties in good health and CMV-seropositive. The gene calls are TRBV12-5 and TRBJ1-5; 7 nucleotides align to TRBD1. The DNA of the CDR3 is TGTGCTAGTGGTCACTACAGGGGAGCTAATCAGCCCCAGCATTTT. This translates into CASGHYRGANQPQHF.